This TCR beta chain derives from a study of blood T cell repertoires in COVID-19. In the original workflow: Amplified reference gene primers provided the basis for estimating nucleated cell counts. This table comes from immunoSEQ multiplex PCR, and its TCRdb copy is limited to in-frame clones, with some not included. Clonal size and the V and J genes are those of that table, whereas D and trimming came from the DNA. The top ten hold 3% to 4.5% of the sample, which has roughly 150,000 clones, approximately 84% seen once. CDR1 is MNHEY, CDR2 SVGAGI, per germline. The CDR3 length is 15 residues. Between the trimmed V and J ends, which lost 6 bases and 1 base, there was a span of 15 bases.

The sample comprised PBMCs or T cells enriched from blood (not recorded which). The source is a man in his fifties in a cohort exposed to, infected with or recovered from COVID-19 (not recorded which). The V gene is TRBV6-5, the J gene TRBJ1-1; TRBD1 is a possible D gene (6 bases). CDR3: CASRAAGQPNTEAFF. The CDR3, as DNA: TGTGCCAGCAGGGCGGCCGGACAGCCGAACACTGAAGCTTTCTTT.